The next 17 T cell receptor beta chains were all read from a single sample in a study of blood T cell repertoires in COVID-19. Assay used: immunoSEQ multiplex PCR; TCRdb lists only in-frame clones, some missing. In the table there are roughly 170,000 clones, 87% of which are singletons. The sequenced sample was peripheral blood. The receptors shown here come from a woman younger than 30 who had recovered from COVID-19.

In its sample, this clone was seen once. The chain recombines TRBV11-2 with TRBJ1-1; TRBD1 aligns across 10 bases. The CDR3 loop spans 14 amino acids. V was clipped by 5 bases and J by 4 bases; unmatched bases: 4. CDR1 is SGHAT and CDR2 is FQNNGV in the germline V gene. For the CDR3, the DNA is TGTGCCAGCAGCAGGGGACAGGGGAGCACTGAAGCTTTCTTT. This gives the protein CASSRGQGSTEAFF. The full variable domain, its missing parts supplied by reference TRBV11-2 and TRBJ1-1, is EAGVAQSPRYKIIEKRQSVAFWCNPISGHATLYWYQQILGQGPKLLIQFQNNGVVDDSQLPKDRFSAERLKGVDSTLKIQPAKLEDSAVYLCASSRGQGSTEAFFGQGTRLTVV.

The J gene is TRBJ2-5, the V gene TRBV7-9; 7 nucleotides match TRBD1. CDR1 and CDR2 (germline): SEHNR, FQNEAQ (reference sequence). The CDR3 length is 14 residues. The J segment lost 8 bases and the V segment lost 11 bases, leaving 17 bases of the junction unmatched. This CDR3 reads CAASSGTASGTQYF. The CDR3 DNA reads TGTGCCGCCTCTTCCGGGACAGCCTCGGGAACCCAGTACTTC. Combining the CDR3 with reference TRBV7-9 and TRBJ2-5 gives the whole variable domain DTGVSQNPRHKITKRGQNVTFRCDPISEHNRLYWYRQTLGQGPEFLTYFQNEAQLEKSRLLSDRFSAERPKGSFSTLEIQRTEQGDSAMYLCAASSGTASGTQYFGPGTRLLVL.

This chain joins TRBV15 and TRBJ1-1; 7 bases fit TRBD1. The CDR3 is made up of 14 amino acids. The V gene end was trimmed by 5 bases and the J gene end by 2 bases; junction bases not matched to a gene: 5. Germline CDR1 reads LNHNV; CDR2 reads YYDKDF (reference sequence). In DNA form, the CDR3 reads TGTGCCACCAGCGAGGACAGGAGAAACACTGAAGCTTTCTTT. Its translation is CATSEDRRNTEAFF.

The chain couples TRBV19 to TRBJ2-5, with a weak D call TRBD2 (7 bases). The CDR3 consists of 15 residues. Deletions cut 7 bases from V and 5 bases from J, with 20 bases between. Germline V CDR1 and CDR2: LNHDA, SQIVND (reference sequence). The CDR3 sequence is CASTLALGGRETQYF. CDR3 nucleotide sequence: TGTGCCAGTACCCTCGCACTCGGGGGGCGGGAGACCCAGTACTTC.

The rearrangement joins TRBV19 to TRBJ2-5; possibly TRBD2 for D (7 bases). The CDR3 has 13 residues. Germline V gives CDR1 LNHDA, CDR2 SQIVND (reference sequence). The V and J ends lost 7 bases and 5 bases respectively, with 14 bases between them. CDR3 residues: CASKVQGGETQYF. In DNA, the CDR3 is TGTGCCAGTAAGGTACAGGGAGGGGAGACCCAGTACTTC.

The chain combines TRBV4-3 with TRBJ2-1; 9 positions agree with TRBD2. Germline CDR1 LGHNA, CDR2 YSLEER. The V and J ends lost 0 bases and 5 bases, in that order; junction bases with no gene match: 5. The length of the CDR3 is 16 residues. CDR3 amino acids: CASSQDLAGGDNEQFF. For the CDR3, the DNA is TGCGCCAGCAGCCAAGATCTTGCGGGGGGGGACAATGAGCAGTTCTTC.

This chain connects TRBV7-9 to TRBJ2-2, with D possibly matching TRBD1 (5 bases). The CDR3 covers 15 residues. Deletions cut 1 base from V and 3 bases from J, with 9 bases between. Per the germline V gene, CDR1 is SEHNR and CDR2 is FQNEAQ (reference sequence). CDR3 residues: CASSLDARDTGELFF. The DNA for the CDR3 is TGTGCCAGCAGCTTAGATGCCAGGGACACCGGGGAGCTGTTTTTT.

V usage is TRBV11-3 and J usage is TRBJ2-2; 8 bases align to TRBD2. From germline, CDR1 is SGHNT and CDR2 YENEEA. With V trimmed by 4 bases and J by 6 bases, 10 bases remained unmatched. This CDR3 contains 16 residues. The CDR3 nucleotides read TGTGCCAGCAGCTCAGGACTAGCCCTGCATTCCGGGGAGCTGTTTTTT. Encoded protein: CASSSGLALHSGELFF.

V gene TRBV12-3 or TRBV12-4 combines with J gene TRBJ2-3, with 7 positions matching TRBD1. V trimming: 7 bases; J trimming: 6 bases; junction bases outside the gene matches: 1. The CDR3 extends over 11 amino acids. The CDR3 DNA reads as TGTGCCAGCACCAGGGGGGATACGCAGTATTTT. Encoded protein: CASTRGDTQYF.

The rearrangement links TRBV7-2 to TRBJ2-7; 8 nucleotides match TRBD1. The ends lost 3 bases at V and 7 bases at J; junction bases unmatched: 11. The CDR3 has 15 amino acids. Germline V CDR1 and CDR2: SGHTA, FQGNSA. CDR3 in DNA: TGTGCCAGCAGCTTCCTACCCCAGGGGGCTTATGAGCAGTACGTC. It codes for CASSFLPQGAYEQYV.

This clone was counted between two and nine times. The chain links TRBV6-6 to TRBJ1-6; the D is unclear. CDR1 and CDR2 (germline): MNHNY, SVGAGI (reference sequence). This CDR3 region has 17 residues. Trimming shortened V by 5 bases and J by 0 bases, and 14 bases separated the two germline ends. The CDR3 region is CASSLSFLASYNSPLHF. The CDR3 nucleotides are TGTGCCAGCAGTCTCTCATTCCTAGCCTCCTATAATTCACCCCTCCACTTT.

V usage is TRBV6-5 and J usage is TRBJ1-5, with D possibly being TRBD1 (6 bases). The CDR3 sequence is 13 residues long. CDR1 is MNHEY, CDR2 SVGAGI, per germline. V was shortened by 4 bases and J by 4 bases, with 8 bases between the two germline ends. The CDR3 nucleotides read TGTGCCAGCAGTTCGGACAGAAATCAGCCCCAGCATTTT. Translation: CASSSDRNQPQHF.

The J gene is TRBJ2-3, the V gene TRBV11-2, with 15 bases aligning to TRBD2. Germline CDR1 SGHAT, CDR2 FQNNGV. Unmatched junction bases numbered 3, after V lost 6 bases and J lost 2 bases. This CDR3 spans 16 amino acids. For the CDR3, the DNA is TGTGCCAGCAGGGGACTAGCGGGGGGAATCACAGATACGCAGTATTTT. This codes for CASRGLAGGITDTQYF. Together with reference TRBV11-2 and TRBJ2-3, the CDR3 gives the full variable domain: EAGVAQSPRYKIIEKRQSVAFWCNPISGHATLYWYQQILGQGPKLLIQFQNNGVVDDSQLPKDRFSAERLKGVDSTLKIQPAKLEDSAVYLCASRGLAGGITDTQYFGPGTRLTVL.

This rearrangement joins TRBV5-1 to TRBJ2-4, with 7 bases matching TRBD1. The CDR3 runs to 17 residues. The trim removed 4 bases at V and 0 bases at J, leaving 10 bases unmatched. Germline CDR1 SGHRS, CDR2 YFSETQ. CDR3 loop: CASSRDREFQAKNIQYF. The DNA for the CDR3 is TGCGCCAGCAGCCGAGACAGGGAGTTTCAAGCCAAAAACATTCAGTACTTC.

The V call is TRBV28, the J call TRBJ1-1; 8 bases fit TRBD1. The V gene end was trimmed by 1 base and the J gene end by 10 bases; junction bases not matched to a gene: 14. The germline V gene has CDR1 MDHEN and CDR2 SYDVKM. This CDR3 is built from 16 residues. This CDR3 is CASSLSLPGGALRAFF. The DNA of the CDR3 is TGTGCCAGCAGTTTATCTCTTCCAGGGGGCGCATTGCGAGCTTTCTTT.

CDR3 in DNA: TGTGCCAGTATCCGGGACAGGGAAGCTTTCTTT. Its translation: CASIRDREAFF. J is TRBJ1-1 and V is TRBV25-1, with 8 bases that match TRBD1. The CDR3 covers 11 residues. Unmatched junction bases numbered 5, after V lost 9 bases and J lost 8 bases. The germline V gene has CDR1 MGHDK and CDR2 SYGVNS.

The chain has TRBV18 and TRBJ2-7, with D possibly TRBD1 on 7 matching bases. Germline V gene data show CDR1 as KGHSH and CDR2 as LQKENI. V was cut by 6 bases and J by 4 bases, with 16 bases left in between. This CDR3 is built from 14 residues. CDR3 nucleotide sequence: TGTGCCAGCTCCGACAGGGCGGGGTTGTACGAGCAGTACTTC. Protein product: CASSDRAGLYEQYF.